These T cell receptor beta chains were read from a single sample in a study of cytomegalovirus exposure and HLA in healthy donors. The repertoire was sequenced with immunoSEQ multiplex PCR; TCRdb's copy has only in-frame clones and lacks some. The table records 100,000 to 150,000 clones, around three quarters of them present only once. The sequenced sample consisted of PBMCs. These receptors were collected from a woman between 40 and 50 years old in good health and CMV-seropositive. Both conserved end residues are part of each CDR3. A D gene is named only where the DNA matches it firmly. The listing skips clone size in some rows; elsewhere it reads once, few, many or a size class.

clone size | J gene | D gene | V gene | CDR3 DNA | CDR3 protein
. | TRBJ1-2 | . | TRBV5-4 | TGTGCCAGCAGCCCGGGAGATGAGGTCCATTTCTATGGCTACACCTTC | CASSPGDEVHFYGYTF
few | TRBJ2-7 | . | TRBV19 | TGTGCCAGTAGTATTGGAGGGTTGGCGTACGAGCAGTACTTC | CASSIGGLAYEQYF
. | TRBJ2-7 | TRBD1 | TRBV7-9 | TGTGCCAGCAGCCCGGACAGGGGGTACGAGCAGTACTTC | CASSPDRGYEQYF
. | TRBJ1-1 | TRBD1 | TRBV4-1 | TGCGCCAGCAGCCTCTCGGACAGGCACACTGAAGCTTTCTTT | CASSLSDRHTEAFF
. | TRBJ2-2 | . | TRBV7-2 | TGTGCCAGCAGCTTCACCCTTCGGTCCCCCCGGGGCGGGGAGCTGTTTTTT | CASSFTLRSPRGGELFF
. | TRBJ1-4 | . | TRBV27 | TGTGCCAGCAGTCACCGGGACTGGGGTGAAAAACTGTTTTTT | CASSHRDWGEKLFF
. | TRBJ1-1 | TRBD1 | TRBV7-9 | TGTGCCAGCAGCTTCAAGGGGGACAGGGGGTTCAGCACTGAAGCTTTCTTT | CASSFKGDRGFSTEAFF
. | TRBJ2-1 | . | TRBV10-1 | TGCGCCAGCAGTGAATACCTAGGACTTCCCAGATGCACCAGCTCCTACAATGAGCAGTTCTTC | CASSEYLGLPRCTSSYNEQFF
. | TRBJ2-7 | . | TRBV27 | TGTGCCAGCAGTTTAAGGAGTAGTGGATTAAGCTCCTACGAGCAGTACTTC | CASSLRSSGLSSYEQYF
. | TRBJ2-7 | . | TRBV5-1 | TGCGCCAGCAGGGAAGAGGTCCTCTCCTACGAGCAGTACTTC | CASREEVLSYEQYF
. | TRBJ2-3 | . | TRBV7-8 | TGTGCCATAGATAGCGGTCGAGGCACAGATACGCAGTATTTT | CAIDSGRGTDTQYF
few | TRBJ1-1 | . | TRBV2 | TGTGCCAGCAACAGGGAACGGAACACTGAAGCTTTCTTT | CASNRERNTEAFF
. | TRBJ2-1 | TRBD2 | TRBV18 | TGTGCCAGCTCACCACGACTAGCGGGAGGCAACTCCTACAATGAGCAGTTCTTC | CASSPRLAGGNSYNEQFF
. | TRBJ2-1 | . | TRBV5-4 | TGTGCCAGCAGTCGACCAGGGGATGAGCAGTTCTTC | CASSRPGDEQFF
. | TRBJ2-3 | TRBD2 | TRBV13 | TGTGCCAGCAGCCCCGCGGGACTAGCCGAGAGGATCACAGATACGCAGTATTTT | CASSPAGLAERITDTQYF
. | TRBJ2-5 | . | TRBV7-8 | TGTGCCAGCAGCTTAGGCCGGGGATTCCAAGAGACCCAGTACTTC | CASSLGRGFQETQYF
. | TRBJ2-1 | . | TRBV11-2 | TGTGCCAGCAGCCCCCTGGGAGCGGAGCAGTTCTTC | CASSPLGAEQFF
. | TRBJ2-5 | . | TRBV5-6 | TGCGCCAGCAGTACAGGGATGGACCAAGAGACCCAGTACTTC | CASSTGMDQETQYF
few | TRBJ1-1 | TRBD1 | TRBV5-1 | TGCGCCAGCAGCTTGGGACAGGGAACCTTGAACACTGAAGCTTTCTTT | CASSLGQGTLNTEAFF
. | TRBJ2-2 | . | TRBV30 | TGTGCCTGGAGTGTATTGGCTCTTCACACCGGGGAGCTGTTTTTT | CAWSVLALHTGELFF
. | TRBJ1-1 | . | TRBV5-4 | TGTGCCAGCAGGCCGAGGGGGGGAAGCACTGAAGCTTTCTTT | CASRPRGGSTEAFF
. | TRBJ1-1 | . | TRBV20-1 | TGCAGTGCTAGAGGCGGGGCTGAAGCTTTCTTT | CSARGGAEAFF
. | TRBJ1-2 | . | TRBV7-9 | TGTGCCAGCAGCCCAGTGGGGCAGGGAAGTCAGGGTGGCTACACCTTC | CASSPVGQGSQGGYTF
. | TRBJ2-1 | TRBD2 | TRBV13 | TGTGCCAGCAGCTTTAGCGGGAGGTCCTACAATGAGCAGTTCTTC | CASSFSGRSYNEQFF
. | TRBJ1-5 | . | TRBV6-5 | TGTGCCAGCGGCCAACCGAATCAGCCCCAGCATTTT | CASGQPNQPQHF
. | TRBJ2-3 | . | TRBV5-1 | TGCGCCAGCACAGCCAAGGCCCGGGGAGATACGCAGTATTTT | CASTAKARGDTQYF
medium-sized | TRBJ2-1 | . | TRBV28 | TGTGCCACCTTAGGGAGTAAGAATGAGCAGTTCTTC | CATLGSKNEQFF
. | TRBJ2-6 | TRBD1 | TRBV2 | TGTGCCAGCAGTGAATACTGGACAGGTCCCTCTGGGGCCAACGTCCTGACTTTC | CASSEYWTGPSGANVLTF
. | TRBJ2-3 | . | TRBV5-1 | TGCGCCAGCAGCCCATGGACTGGGGGCACAGATACGCAGTATTTT | CASSPWTGGTDTQYF
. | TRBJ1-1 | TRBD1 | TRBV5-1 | TGCGCCAGCAGCGTAGACAGGGCCTATGAAGCTTTCTTT | CASSVDRAYEAFF
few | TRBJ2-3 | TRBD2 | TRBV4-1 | TGCGCCAGCAGCCAACCTCGAGCGGGAGGGTCAGATACGCAGTATTTT | CASSQPRAGGSDTQYF
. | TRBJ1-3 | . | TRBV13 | TGTGCCAGCAGCTTTGGGGGCGAATCTGGAAACACCATATATTTT | CASSFGGESGNTIYF
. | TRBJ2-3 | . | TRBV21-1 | TGTGCCAGCAGCAAAAAGAGACTAGCGGTTTATACGCAGTATTTT | CASSKKRLAVYTQYF
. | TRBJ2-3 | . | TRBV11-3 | TGTGCCAGCAGCTTAGGACTTCAGGGCGGTACGCAGTATTTT | CASSLGLQGGTQYF
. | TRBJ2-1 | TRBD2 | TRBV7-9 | TGTGCCAGCAGCTTAGAGAGTAGCGGGAGGGCCCGGAAGTACAATGAGCAGTTCTTC | CASSLESSGRARKYNEQFF
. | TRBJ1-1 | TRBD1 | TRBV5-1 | TGCGCCAGCAGCTTGAAGGACAGGGGGTCGGCTGAAGCTTTCTTT | CASSLKDRGSAEAFF
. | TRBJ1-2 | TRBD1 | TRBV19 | TGTGCCAGTAAGGATGACAGGGGCTACGCTAACTATGGCTACACCTTC | CASKDDRGYANYGYTF
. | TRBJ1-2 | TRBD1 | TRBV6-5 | TGTGCCAGCAGCACAGGGGGCTATGGCTACACCTTC | CASSTGGYGYTF
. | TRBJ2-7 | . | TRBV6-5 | TGTGCCAGCAGTTCCGGTTTCCACGAGCAGTACTTC | CASSSGFHEQYF
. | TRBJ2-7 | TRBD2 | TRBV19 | TGTGCCAGTAGTATTCGGACTAGCGACGAGCAGTACTTC | CASSIRTSDEQYF
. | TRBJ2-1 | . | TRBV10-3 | TGTGCCATCAACCCCGGGAGCGGCTACAATGAGCAGTTCTTC | CAINPGSGYNEQFF
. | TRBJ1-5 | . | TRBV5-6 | TGTGCCAGCAGCTTGGAAGGGGGAAGTCAGCCCCAGCATTTT | CASSLEGGSQPQHF
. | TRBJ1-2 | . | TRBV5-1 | TGCGCCAGCAGCTTGGCCGGGTACGGCTACACCTTC | CASSLAGYGYTF